Listed here are 10 T cell receptor beta chains from one sample, sequenced in a study of blood T cell repertoires in COVID-19 (TCRdb year 2020). Receptor libraries were prepared by the immunoSEQ multiplex PCR assay. Not all clones reach the TCRdb copy of this immuneACCESS table, which keeps in-frame sequences only. Checked studies attribute under half of the gap to unresolved V genes and leave the rest unexplained. For this sample the table gives approximately 63,000 clones, of which about 70% were detected only once. 40% to 60% of the sample is held by the ten biggest clonotypes. Specimen: peripheral blood. The source of these receptors is a woman of 80 years or more with acute or convalescent COVID-19.

V and J are TRBV6-5 and TRBJ1-2; a possible D gene is TRBD1 (5 bases). The CDR3 loop spans 13 amino acids. The V end lost 2 bases, the J end lost 7 bases, and 11 bases lay between the germline ends. Germline assignment: CDR1 MNHEY and CDR2 SVGAGI. CDR3 nucleotide sequence: TGTGCCAGCAGTTACAGGTCTGGGGCTGGCTACACCTTC. It is translated as CASSYRSGAGYTF.

The chain employs TRBV18 and TRBJ1-3, with a weak D call TRBD1 (5 bases). The CDR3 is 16 amino acids. V lost 3 bases, J lost 4 bases, and 16 bases lay in between. The germline CDR1 and CDR2 sequences are KGHSH and LQKENI. The CDR3 bases are TGTGCCAGCTCACCCCAAGGAGGGACTGGCGGAAACACCATATATTTT. Its translation is CASSPQGGTGGNTIYF.

The CDR3 DNA follows: TGTGCCAGCATGAGGGGCACAGATACGCAGTATTTT. It yields the protein CASMRGTDTQYF. This sequence joins TRBV2 and TRBJ2-3; D perhaps matches TRBD2 (5 bases). The CDR3 spans 12 residues. Trimming pared 7 bases from V and 1 base from J, leaving 6 bases between. Looked up from germline, CDR1 is SNHLY and CDR2 is FYNNEI.

The chain has TRBV28 and TRBJ2-7; D perhaps matches TRBD2 (7 bases). Germline CDR1 MDHEN, CDR2 SYDVKM. The length of the CDR3 is 14 residues. V lost 11 bases and J 3 bases, leaving 20 bases between the germline ends. The CDR3 nucleotides read TGTGCCCACCGAGAAGGGGGGGCGGGCTACGAGCAGTACTTC. Amino acids: CAHREGGAGYEQYF.

The genes are TRBV20-1 and TRBJ1-4; D gene ambiguous. Germline-derived CDR1 and CDR2 are DFQATT and SNEGSKA (reference sequence). V shed 6 bases and J shed 8 bases, with 10 bases lying between them. The CDR3 loop spans 11 amino acids. CDR3 nucleotides: TGCAGTGCCTATTCCGGGGAAAAACTGTTTTTT. Its translation is CSAYSGEKLFF.

There are a few counts of this clone. The chain joins TRBV10-3 to TRBJ2-5; TRBD1 might be the D (6 bases). There are 14 residues in the CDR3. V was trimmed by 6 bases and J by 1 base, leaving 12 bases between them. Germline CDR1 and CDR2: ENHRY and SYGVKD. CDR3 protein: CAIRADRSQETQYF. In DNA form, the CDR3 reads TGTGCCATCAGGGCAGACAGGAGCCAAGAGACCCAGTACTTC.

This chain joins TRBV9 and TRBJ2-7, with D tentatively TRBD1 (6 bases). Germline V CDR1 and CDR2: SGDLS, YYNGEE. The CDR3 sequence is 14 residues long. Trimming removed 0 bases at V and 7 bases at J, with 14 bases between. CDR3 bases: TGTGCCAGCAGCGTAGTGGGTACCACAGGGGAGCAGTACTTC. Protein sequence: CASSVVGTTGEQYF.

The chain recombines TRBV27 with TRBJ2-7, with D perhaps TRBD2 (5 bases). CDR3 size: 14 residues. V shed 5 bases and J shed 1 base, with 12 bases lying between them. Germline V gene sequence: CDR1 MNHEY, CDR2 SMNVEV (reference sequence). The CDR3 here is CASSPRTYSYEQYF. In DNA, the CDR3 is TGTGCCAGCAGTCCCCGGACTTATTCCTACGAGCAGTACTTC.

The CDR3 here is CASSQDGGGTDTQYF. The CDR3 region has the DNA TGCGCCAGCAGCCAAGATGGGGGGGGCACAGATACGCAGTATTTT. The chain uses TRBV4-3 and TRBJ2-3, with 7 bases identical to TRBD2. In germline, CDR1 is LGHNA, CDR2 YSLEER. The V and J ends lost 0 bases and 1 base, in that order; junction bases with no gene match: 1. This CDR3 has 15 residues.

This chain uses TRBV18 with TRBJ2-1; D is possibly TRBD2 (6 bases). CDR3 length: 17 amino acids. The V gene's germline CDR1 is KGHSH and CDR2 LQKENI. The ends were cut back, 3 bases at V and 0 bases at J, with 15 bases in the middle. CDR3 nucleotides: TGTGCCAGCTCACCCCCGGGAGCCCTTAGCTCCTACAATGAGCAGTTCTTC. It translates to CASSPPGALSSYNEQFF.